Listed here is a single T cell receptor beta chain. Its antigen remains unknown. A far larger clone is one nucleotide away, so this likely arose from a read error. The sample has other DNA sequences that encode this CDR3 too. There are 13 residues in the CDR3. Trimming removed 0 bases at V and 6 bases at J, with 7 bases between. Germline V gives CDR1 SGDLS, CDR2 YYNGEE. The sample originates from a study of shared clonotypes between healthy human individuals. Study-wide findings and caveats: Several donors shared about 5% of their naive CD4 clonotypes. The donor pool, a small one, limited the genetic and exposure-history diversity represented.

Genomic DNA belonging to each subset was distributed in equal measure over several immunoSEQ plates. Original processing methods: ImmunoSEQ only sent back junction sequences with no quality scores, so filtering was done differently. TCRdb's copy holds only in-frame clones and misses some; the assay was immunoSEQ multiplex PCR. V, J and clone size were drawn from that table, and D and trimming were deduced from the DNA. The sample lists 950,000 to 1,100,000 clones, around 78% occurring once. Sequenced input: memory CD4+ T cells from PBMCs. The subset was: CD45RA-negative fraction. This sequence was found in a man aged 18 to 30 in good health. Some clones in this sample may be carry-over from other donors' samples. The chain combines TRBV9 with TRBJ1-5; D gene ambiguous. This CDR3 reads CASSVGSGQPQHF. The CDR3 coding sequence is TGTGCCAGCAGCGTAGGTTCGGGTCAGCCCCAGCATTTT.